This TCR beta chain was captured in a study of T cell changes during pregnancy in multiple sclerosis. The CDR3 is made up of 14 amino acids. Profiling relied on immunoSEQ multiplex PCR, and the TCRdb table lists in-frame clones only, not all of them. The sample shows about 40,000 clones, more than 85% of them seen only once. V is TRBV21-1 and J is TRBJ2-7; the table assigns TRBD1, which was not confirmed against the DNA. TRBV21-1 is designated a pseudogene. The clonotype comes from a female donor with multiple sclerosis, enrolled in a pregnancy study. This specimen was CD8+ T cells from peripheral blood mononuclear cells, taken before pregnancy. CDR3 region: CASSKVDSAYEQYF. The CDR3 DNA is TGTGCCAGCAGCAAAGTTGACAGTGCCTACGAGCAGTACTTC.